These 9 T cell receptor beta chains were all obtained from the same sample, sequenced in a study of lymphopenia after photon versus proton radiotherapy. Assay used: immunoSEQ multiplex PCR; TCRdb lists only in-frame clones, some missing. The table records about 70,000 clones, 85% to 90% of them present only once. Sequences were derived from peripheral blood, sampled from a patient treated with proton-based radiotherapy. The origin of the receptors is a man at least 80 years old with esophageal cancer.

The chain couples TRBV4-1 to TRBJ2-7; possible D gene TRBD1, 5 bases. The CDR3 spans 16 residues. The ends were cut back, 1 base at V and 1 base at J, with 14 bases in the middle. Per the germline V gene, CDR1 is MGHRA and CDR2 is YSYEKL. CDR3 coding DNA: TGCGCCAGCAGCCAAGCCCCGACAGCCCCATCCTACGAGCAGTACTTC. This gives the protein CASSQAPTAPSYEQYF.

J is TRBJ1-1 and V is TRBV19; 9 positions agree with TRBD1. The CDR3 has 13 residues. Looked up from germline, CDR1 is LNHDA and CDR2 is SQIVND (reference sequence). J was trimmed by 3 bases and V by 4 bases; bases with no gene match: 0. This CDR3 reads CASSRTGDTEAFF. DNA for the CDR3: TGTGCCAGTAGTAGGACAGGGGACACTGAAGCTTTCTTT.

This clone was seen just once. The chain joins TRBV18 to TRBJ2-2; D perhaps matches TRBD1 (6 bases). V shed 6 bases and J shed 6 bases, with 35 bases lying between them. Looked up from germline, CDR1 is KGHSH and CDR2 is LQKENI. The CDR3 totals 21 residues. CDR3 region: CASSEVLPGTPKSGRSGELFF. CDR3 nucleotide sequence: TGTGCCAGCTCCGAAGTCCTACCAGGGACACCAAAAAGCGGCCGGTCCGGGGAGCTGTTTTTT.

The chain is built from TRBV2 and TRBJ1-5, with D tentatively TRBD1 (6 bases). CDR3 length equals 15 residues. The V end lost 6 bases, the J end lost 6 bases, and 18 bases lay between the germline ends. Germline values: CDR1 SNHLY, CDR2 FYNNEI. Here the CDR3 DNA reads TGTGCCAGCAGGGACGGGCAGGGGCCGGGTCAGCCCCAGCATTTT. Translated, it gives CASRDGQGPGQPQHF.

For the CDR3, the DNA is TGTGCCAGCAGCTTAGACTCCTGGGAGACCCAGTACTTC. It is translated as CASSLDSWETQYF. V is TRBV11-3 and J is TRBJ2-5, with D uncertain. Germline-derived CDR1 and CDR2 are SGHNT and YENEEA. The CDR3 loop spans 13 amino acids. The V end was cut by 0 bases, the J end by 5 bases, with 7 bases between. Full variable domain (missing parts from reference TRBV11-3 and TRBJ2-5): EAGVVQSPRYKIIEKKQPVAFWCNPISGHNTLYWYLQNLGQGPELLIRYENEEAVDDSQLPKDRFSAERLKGVDSTLKIQPAELGDSAVYLCASSLDSWETQYFGPGTRLLVL.

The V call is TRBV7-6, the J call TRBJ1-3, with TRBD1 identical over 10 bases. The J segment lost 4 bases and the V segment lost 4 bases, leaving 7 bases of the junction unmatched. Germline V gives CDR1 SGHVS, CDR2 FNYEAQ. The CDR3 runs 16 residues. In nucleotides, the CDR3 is TGTGCCAGCAGCTCCTCCGGGACAGGGGCCGGAAACACCATATATTTT. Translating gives CASSSSGTGAGNTIYF.

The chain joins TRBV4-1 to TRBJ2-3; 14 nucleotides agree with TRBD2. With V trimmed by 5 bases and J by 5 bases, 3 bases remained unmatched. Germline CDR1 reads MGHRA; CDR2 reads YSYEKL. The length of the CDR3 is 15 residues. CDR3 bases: TGCGCCAGCAGCAGACTAGCGGGGGGGCAAGATACGCAGTATTTT. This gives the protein CASSRLAGGQDTQYF.

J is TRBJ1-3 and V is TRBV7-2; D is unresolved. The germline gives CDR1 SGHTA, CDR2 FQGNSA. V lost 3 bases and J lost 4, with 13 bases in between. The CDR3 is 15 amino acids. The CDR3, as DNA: TGTGCCAGCAGCTTTGGGGTACTTGCCGGAAACACCATATATTTT. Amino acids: CASSFGVLAGNTIYF.

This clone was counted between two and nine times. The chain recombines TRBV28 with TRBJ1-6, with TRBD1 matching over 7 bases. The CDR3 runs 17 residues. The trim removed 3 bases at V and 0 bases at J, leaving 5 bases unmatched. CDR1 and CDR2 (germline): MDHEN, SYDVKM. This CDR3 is CASSFQPGGSYNSPLHF. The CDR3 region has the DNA TGTGCCAGCAGTTTCCAACCAGGGGGCTCCTATAATTCACCCCTCCACTTT.